The 21 T cell receptor beta chains below all came from one sample that was sequenced in a study of blood T cell repertoires in COVID-19. Using immunoSEQ multiplex PCR, the repertoire was profiled, and TCRdb retains in-frame clones only, with some absent. Found here are approximately 300,000 clones, approximately 85% of them singletons; the top ten hold 1.5% to 2%. The sequenced sample consisted of peripheral blood. These receptors came from a woman aged 50 to 60 with acute or convalescent COVID-19.

V gene TRBV6-6 combines with J gene TRBJ1-2; 10 nucleotides line up with TRBD1. The CDR3 length is 14 residues. Germline trimming cut 6 bases from V and 2 bases from J; bases unmatched to any gene: 3. Germline-derived CDR1 and CDR2 are MNHNY and SVGAGI (reference sequence). The CDR3 is CASRGGQGNYGYTF. The CDR3 DNA reads TGTGCCAGCAGGGGGGGACAGGGGAACTATGGCTACACCTTC.

The sample holds one count of this clone. The V and J genes are TRBV28 and TRBJ2-7, with 8 positions matching TRBD2. Trimming cost V 1 base and J 3 bases; bases outside gene matches: 2. The CDR3 contains 14 residues. From germline, CDR1 is MDHEN and CDR2 SYDVKM. CDR3 residues: CASSLSGRDYEQYF. CDR3 DNA: TGTGCCAGCAGTTTATCCGGGAGGGACTACGAGCAGTACTTC.

The V gene is TRBV7-2, the J gene TRBJ1-2; possible D gene TRBD1, 5 bases. The CDR3 runs to 14 residues. Per germline, CDR1 SGHTA and CDR2 FQGNSA. Trimming pared 1 base from V and 3 bases from J, leaving 9 bases between. The CDR3 reads CASSLVPGDYGYTF. The CDR3 DNA reads as TGTGCCAGCAGCTTAGTACCGGGGGACTATGGCTACACCTTC.

The gene calls are TRBV30 and TRBJ2-2; no clear D. The CDR3 totals 17 residues. V was cut by 1 base and J by 5 bases, with 20 bases left in between. The germline V gene has CDR1 GTSNPN and CDR2 SVGIG (reference sequence). The CDR3 loop reads CAWSGIPSAATTGELFF. CDR3 nucleotide sequence: TGTGCCTGGAGTGGGATCCCCTCGGCGGCAACAACCGGGGAGCTGTTTTTT.

V gene TRBV5-1 combines with J gene TRBJ1-5; 8 nucleotides match TRBD1. This CDR3 spans 15 amino acids. Germline assignment: CDR1 SGHRS and CDR2 YFSETQ. The trim removed 3 bases at V and 2 bases at J, leaving 4 bases unmatched. The chain's CDR3 is CASSWTGRGNQPQHF. In DNA form, the CDR3 reads TGCGCCAGCAGCTGGACAGGGAGGGGCAATCAGCCCCAGCATTTT.

This chain links TRBV24-1 with TRBJ2-1, with D tentatively TRBD2 (6 bases). CDR1 is KGHDR and CDR2 is SFDVKD in the germline V gene. This CDR3 is built from 13 residues. V lost 9 bases and J 2 bases, leaving 10 bases between the germline ends. CDR3 residues: CATSRGAYNEQFF. The CDR3 nucleotides read TGTGCCACCTCGCGGGGAGCCTACAATGAGCAGTTCTTC.

V usage is TRBV28 and J usage is TRBJ1-2; D is possibly TRBD1 (5 bases). Germline lookup yields CDR1 MDHEN and CDR2 SYDVKM. Trimming took 2 bases from V and 3 from J, leaving 10 bases between them. The CDR3 length is 14 residues. Written as DNA, the CDR3 is TGTGCCAGCAGTTTAGCATCAGGGTACTATGGCTACACCTTC. Protein sequence: CASSLASGYYGYTF.

The sample holds one count of this clone. This chain links TRBV5-1 with TRBJ2-1, with 7 positions matching TRBD1. Germline V gene lookup returns CDR1 SGHRS and CDR2 YFSETQ. V was pared by 4 bases and J by 5 bases, with 9 bases of the junction left unmatched. The CDR3 spans 15 residues. The CDR3 is CASSQGTAVHNEQFF. The DNA of the CDR3 is TGCGCCAGCAGCCAGGGGACAGCGGTCCACAATGAGCAGTTCTTC.

The chain recombines TRBV9 with TRBJ1-2, with a weak D call TRBD1 (6 bases). The V end was cut by 0 bases, the J end by 5 bases, with 17 bases between. From germline, CDR1 is SGDLS and CDR2 YYNGEE. CDR3 size: 16 residues. In DNA form, the CDR3 reads TGTGCCAGCAGCGTAGGCCCAGGGGATGGTCCGTATGGCTACACCTTC. Its translation is CASSVGPGDGPYGYTF.

The chain has TRBV19 and TRBJ2-1; possible D gene TRBD1, 5 bases. Looked up from germline, CDR1 is LNHDA and CDR2 is SQIVND (reference sequence). There are 13 residues in the CDR3. Trimming shortened V by 4 bases and J by 4 bases, and 8 bases separated the two germline ends. CDR3 in DNA: TGTGCCAGTAGTAAACAGGTTTACAATGAGCAGTTCTTC. Translated: CASSKQVYNEQFF.

The rearrangement links TRBV3-1 (or the pseudogene TRBV3-2) to TRBJ2-5, with a weak D call TRBD2 (6 bases). Germline V gene sequence: CDR1 LGHDT, CDR2 YNNKEL (reference sequence). V gave up 4 bases and J gave up 2 bases, with 11 bases separating them. The CDR3 totals 14 residues. The CDR3 here is CASSPSGTQETQYF. CDR3 DNA: TGTGCCAGCAGCCCCTCAGGGACTCAAGAGACCCAGTACTTC.

The sample holds a few counts of this clone. This chain joins TRBV3-1 (or the pseudogene TRBV3-2) and TRBJ1-1; D unresolved. The germline V and J ends were trimmed by 1 base and 4 bases, with 10 bases remaining between them. The germline V gene encodes CDR1 LGHDT and CDR2 YNNKEL (reference sequence). The CDR3 consists of 14 residues. CDR3 coding DNA: TGTGCCAGCAGCCAAGGTTCTGTTATCACTGAAGCTTTCTTT. It codes for CASSQGSVITEAFF.

The genes are TRBV27 and TRBJ2-2; TRBD2 matches at 9 bases. Losses at the gene ends were 4 bases for V and 5 bases for J; bases not matched to a gene: 14. CDR1 MNHEY and CDR2 SMNVEV come from the germline V gene (reference sequence). The CDR3 is 18 amino acids. CDR3 sequence (DNA): TGTGCCAGCAGTTCAATCATCCTTAGCGGGAGAAGGACCGGGGAGCTGTTTTTT. Translating it yields CASSSIILSGRRTGELFF.

The V call is TRBV15, the J call TRBJ2-3, with 12 positions matching TRBD2. The CDR3 extends over 15 amino acids. CDR1 is LNHNV and CDR2 is YYDKDF in the germline V gene (reference sequence). J gave up 5 bases and V 5 bases, and 5 bases lay outside the gene matches. CDR3 nucleotide sequence: TGTGCCACCAGCTCTAGCGGGAGGGAGGTAGATACGCAGTATTTT. It is translated as CATSSSGREVDTQYF.

This rearrangement joins TRBV27 to TRBJ2-3; D not resolved. CDR3 length: 12 residues. The V end was cut by 5 bases, the J end by 1 base, with 4 bases between. Looked up from germline, CDR1 is MNHEY and CDR2 is SMNVEV (reference sequence). This chain's CDR3 is CASSPRTDTQYF. Written as DNA, the CDR3 is TGTGCCAGCAGTCCTCGCACAGATACGCAGTATTTT.

This rearrangement joins TRBV5-8 to TRBJ1-5; 7 bases map to TRBD1. The V and J ends lost 0 bases and 3 bases, in that order; junction bases with no gene match: 6. The germline V gene encodes CDR1 SGHTS and CDR2 YDEGEE. CDR3 size: 16 residues. DNA for the CDR3: TGTGCCAGCAGCTTGGGGCAGGGGGGTTTCAATCAGCCCCAGCATTTT. Its protein product is CASSLGQGGFNQPQHF.

The chain carries TRBV7-9 and TRBJ1-3; tentative D call: TRBD1 (5 bases). Germline V gene lookup returns CDR1 SEHNR and CDR2 FQNEAQ (reference sequence). The germline V and J ends were trimmed by 2 bases and 0 bases, with 11 bases remaining between them. There are 16 residues in the CDR3. The CDR3 bases are TGTGCCAGCAGCTTAAGAGACAGCCACTCTGGAAACACCATATATTTT. It yields the protein CASSLRDSHSGNTIYF.

V usage is TRBV29-1 and J usage is TRBJ2-3, with TRBD2 identical over 7 bases. V shed 7 bases, J shed 6 bases, and the junction held 19 bases outside the gene matches. This CDR3 region has 16 residues. The germline V gene encodes CDR1 SQVTM and CDR2 ANQGSEA. CDR3 protein: CSANRRLGGSVDTQYF. The CDR3 coding sequence is TGCAGCGCGAACCGCAGGTTGGGCGGGAGTGTCGATACGCAGTATTTT.

The V gene is TRBV18, the J gene TRBJ1-4; D might be TRBD1 (5 bases). CDR1 and CDR2 from the germline V gene are KGHSH and LQKENI. CDR3 length equals 14 residues. The V and J ends lost 6 bases and 5 bases respectively, with 13 bases between them. CDR3 DNA sequence: TGTGCCAGCTCTTCGCAGGGTTTAAATGAAAAACTGTTTTTT. Translation gives CASSSQGLNEKLFF.

This chain joins TRBV19 and TRBJ2-5, with 10 bases aligning to TRBD1. This CDR3 has 17 residues. V lost 5 bases, J lost 5 bases, and 14 bases stayed unmatched. The germline CDR1 and CDR2 sequences are LNHDA and SQIVND (reference sequence). CDR3 in amino acids: CASSRGDRGPSAETQYF. In DNA form, the CDR3 reads TGTGCCAGTAGTCGGGGGGACAGGGGCCCGTCGGCGGAGACCCAGTACTTC.

J is TRBJ1-4 and V is TRBV5-1; 7 bases are shared with TRBD1. Germline V gene data show CDR1 as SGHRS and CDR2 as YFSETQ. The CDR3 is made up of 15 amino acids. Trimming removed 0 bases from V and 5 bases from J; junction bases left unmatched: 4. CDR3 nucleotide sequence: TGCGCCAGCAGCTTGGTAGGAGGGGGCAATGAAAAACTGTTTTTT. Its translation: CASSLVGGGNEKLFF.